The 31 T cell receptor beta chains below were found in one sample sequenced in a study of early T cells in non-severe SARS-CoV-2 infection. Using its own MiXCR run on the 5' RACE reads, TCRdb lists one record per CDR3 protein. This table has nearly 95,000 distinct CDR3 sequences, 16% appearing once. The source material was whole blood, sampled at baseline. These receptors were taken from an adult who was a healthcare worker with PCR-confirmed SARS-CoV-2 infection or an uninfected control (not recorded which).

The CDR3 DNA sequence: TGCAGCGTTGAAATCTCTACGGAGCAGTACTTC. Translation: CSVEISTEQYF. V is TRBV29-1 and J is TRBJ2-7; D remains unclear. CDR3 length equals 11 residues. CDR1 is SQVTM, CDR2 ANQGSEA, per germline. V lost 2 bases to trimming and J lost 7 bases, with 9 bases between them.

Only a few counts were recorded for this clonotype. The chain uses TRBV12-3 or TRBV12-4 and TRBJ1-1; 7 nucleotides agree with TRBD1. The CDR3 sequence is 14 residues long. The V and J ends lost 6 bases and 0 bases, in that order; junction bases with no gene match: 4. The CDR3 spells CASRSGQLNTEAFF. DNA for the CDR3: TGTGCCAGCAGATCGGGACAGTTGAACACTGAAGCTTTCTTT.

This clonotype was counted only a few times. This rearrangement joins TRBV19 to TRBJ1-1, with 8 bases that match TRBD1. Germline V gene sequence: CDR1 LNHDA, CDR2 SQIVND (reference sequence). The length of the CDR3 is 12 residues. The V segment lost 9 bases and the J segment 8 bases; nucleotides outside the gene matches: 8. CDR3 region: CASRDRGGEAFF. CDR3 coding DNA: TGTGCCAGCCGTGACAGGGGTGGGGAAGCTTTCTTT.

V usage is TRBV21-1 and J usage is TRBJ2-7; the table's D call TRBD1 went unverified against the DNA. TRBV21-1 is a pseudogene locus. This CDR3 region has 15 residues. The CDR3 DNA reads TGTGCCAGCAGCAAGGGCCTAACAGGATTTCGCGAGCAGTACTTC. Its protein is CASSKGLTGFREQYF.

CDR3 sequence: CASSLDFVIGELFF. The CDR3 DNA follows: TGCGCCAGCAGCCTGGACTTTGTCATCGGGGAGCTGTTTTTT. The V call is TRBV5-1, the J call TRBJ2-2; D may be TRBD2 (5 bases). The CDR3 loop spans 14 amino acids. With 4 bases removed from V and 7 bases from J, the gap between germline ends came to 14 bases. The germline CDR1 and CDR2 sequences are SGHRS and YFSETQ.

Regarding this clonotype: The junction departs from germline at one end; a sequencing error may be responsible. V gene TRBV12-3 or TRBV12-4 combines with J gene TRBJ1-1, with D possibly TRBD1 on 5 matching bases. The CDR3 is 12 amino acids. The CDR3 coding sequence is TGTGCCAGCAGCTTAGGGGTCCTTGAAGCTTTCTTT. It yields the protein CASSLGVLEAFF.

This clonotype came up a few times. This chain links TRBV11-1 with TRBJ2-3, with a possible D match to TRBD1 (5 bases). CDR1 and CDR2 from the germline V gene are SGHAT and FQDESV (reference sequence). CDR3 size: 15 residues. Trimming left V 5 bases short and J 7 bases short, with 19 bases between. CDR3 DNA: TGTGCCAGCAGCACACAGGAAGGTTTGAGTTATACGCAGTATTTT. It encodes CASSTQEGLSYTQYF.

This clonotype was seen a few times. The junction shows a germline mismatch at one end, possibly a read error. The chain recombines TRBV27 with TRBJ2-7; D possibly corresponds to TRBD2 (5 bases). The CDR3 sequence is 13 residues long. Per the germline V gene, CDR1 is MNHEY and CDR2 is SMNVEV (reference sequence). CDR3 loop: CASSLSAGYERYF. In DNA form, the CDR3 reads TGTGCCAGCAGTTTATCCGCGGGCTACGAGCGGTACTTC.

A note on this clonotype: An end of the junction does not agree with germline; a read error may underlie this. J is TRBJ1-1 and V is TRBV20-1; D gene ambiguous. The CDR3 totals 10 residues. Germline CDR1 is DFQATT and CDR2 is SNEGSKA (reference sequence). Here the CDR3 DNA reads TGCAGTGACGTGAGATTTGAAGTTTTCTTT. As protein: CSDVRFEVFF.

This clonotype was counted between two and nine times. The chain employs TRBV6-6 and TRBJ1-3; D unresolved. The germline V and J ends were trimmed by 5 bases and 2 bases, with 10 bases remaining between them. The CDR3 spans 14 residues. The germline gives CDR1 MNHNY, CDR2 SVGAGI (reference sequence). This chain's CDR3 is CASSDGIAGNTIYF. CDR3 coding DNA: TGTGCCAGCAGTGATGGAATAGCTGGAAACACCATATATTTT.

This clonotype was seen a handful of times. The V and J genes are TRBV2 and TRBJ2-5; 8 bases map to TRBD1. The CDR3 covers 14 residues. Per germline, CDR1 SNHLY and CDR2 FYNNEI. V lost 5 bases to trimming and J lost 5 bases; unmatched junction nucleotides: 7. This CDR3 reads CASSSSGGTETQYF. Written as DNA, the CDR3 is TGTGCCAGCAGTTCGTCAGGGGGCACGGAGACCCAGTACTTC.

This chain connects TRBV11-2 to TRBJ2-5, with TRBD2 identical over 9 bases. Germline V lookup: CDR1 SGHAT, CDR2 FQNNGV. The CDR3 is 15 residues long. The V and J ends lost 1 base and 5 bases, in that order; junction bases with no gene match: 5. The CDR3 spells CASSLGSGSTETQYF. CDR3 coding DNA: TGTGCCAGCAGCTTAGGTAGCGGGAGTACCGAGACCCAGTACTTC.

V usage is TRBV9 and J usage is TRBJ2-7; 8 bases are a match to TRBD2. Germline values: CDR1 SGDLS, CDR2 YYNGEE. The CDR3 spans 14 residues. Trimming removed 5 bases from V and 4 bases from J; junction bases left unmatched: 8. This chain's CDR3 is CASRTGTSWYEQYF. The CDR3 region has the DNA TGTGCCAGCAGAACAGGGACTAGTTGGTACGAGCAGTACTTC.

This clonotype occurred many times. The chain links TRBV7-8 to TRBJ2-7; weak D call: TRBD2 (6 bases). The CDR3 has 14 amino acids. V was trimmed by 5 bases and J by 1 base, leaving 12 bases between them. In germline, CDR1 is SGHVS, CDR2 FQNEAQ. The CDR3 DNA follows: TGTGCCAGCAGCCCTGCGGGAAGGTCCTACGAGCAGTACTTC. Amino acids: CASSPAGRSYEQYF.

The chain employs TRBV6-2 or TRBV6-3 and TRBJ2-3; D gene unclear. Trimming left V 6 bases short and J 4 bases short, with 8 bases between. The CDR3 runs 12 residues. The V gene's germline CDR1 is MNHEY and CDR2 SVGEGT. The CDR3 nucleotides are TGTGCCAGCAGCTATCCGGCAGATACGCAGTATTTT. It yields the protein CASSYPADTQYF.

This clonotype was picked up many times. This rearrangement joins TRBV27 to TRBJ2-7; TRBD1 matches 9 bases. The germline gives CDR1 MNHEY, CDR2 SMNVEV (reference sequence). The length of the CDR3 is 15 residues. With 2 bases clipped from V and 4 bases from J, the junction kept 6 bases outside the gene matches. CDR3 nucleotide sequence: TGTGCCAGCAGTTTAACCGGGACAGGGCGATACGAGCAGTACTTC. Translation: CASSLTGTGRYEQYF.

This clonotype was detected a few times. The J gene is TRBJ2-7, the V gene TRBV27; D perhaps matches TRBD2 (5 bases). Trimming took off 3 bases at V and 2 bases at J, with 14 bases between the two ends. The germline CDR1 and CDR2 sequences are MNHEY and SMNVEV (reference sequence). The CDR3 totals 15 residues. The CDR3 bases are TGTGCCAGCAGTTTGGCGGGTCCCATTCCCTACGAGCAGTACTTC. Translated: CASSLAGPIPYEQYF.

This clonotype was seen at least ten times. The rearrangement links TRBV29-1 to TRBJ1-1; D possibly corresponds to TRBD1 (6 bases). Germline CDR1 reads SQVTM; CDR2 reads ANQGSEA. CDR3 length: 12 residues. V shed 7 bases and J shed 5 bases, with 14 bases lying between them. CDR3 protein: CSAAQGRTEAFF. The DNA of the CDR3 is TGCAGCGCCGCACAGGGAAGGACTGAAGCTTTCTTT.

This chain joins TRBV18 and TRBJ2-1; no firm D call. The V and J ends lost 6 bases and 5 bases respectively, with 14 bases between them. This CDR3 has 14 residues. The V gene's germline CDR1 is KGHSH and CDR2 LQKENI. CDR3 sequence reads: CASSPLRGHNEQFF. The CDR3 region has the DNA TGTGCCAGCTCCCCCTTGCGCGGACACAATGAGCAGTTCTTC.

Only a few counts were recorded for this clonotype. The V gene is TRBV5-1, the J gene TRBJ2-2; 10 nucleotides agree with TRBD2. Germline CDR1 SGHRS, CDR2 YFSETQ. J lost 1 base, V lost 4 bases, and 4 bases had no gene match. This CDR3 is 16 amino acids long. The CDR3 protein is CASSQASGRNTGELFF. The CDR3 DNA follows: TGCGCCAGCAGCCAAGCTAGCGGGAGGAACACCGGGGAGCTGTTTTTT. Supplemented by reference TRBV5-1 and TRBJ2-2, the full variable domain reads KAGVTQTPRYLIKTRGQQVTLSCSPISGHRSVSWYQQTPGQGLQFLFEYFSETQRNKGNFPGRFSGRQFSNSRSEMNVSTLELGDSALYLCASSQASGRNTGELFFGEGSRLTVL.

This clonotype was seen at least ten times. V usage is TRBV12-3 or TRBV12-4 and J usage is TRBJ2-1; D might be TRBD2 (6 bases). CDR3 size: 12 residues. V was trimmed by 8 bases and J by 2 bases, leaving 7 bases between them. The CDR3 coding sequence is TGTGCCAGCCGCGGGACCTACAATGAGCAGTTCTTC. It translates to CASRGTYNEQFF.

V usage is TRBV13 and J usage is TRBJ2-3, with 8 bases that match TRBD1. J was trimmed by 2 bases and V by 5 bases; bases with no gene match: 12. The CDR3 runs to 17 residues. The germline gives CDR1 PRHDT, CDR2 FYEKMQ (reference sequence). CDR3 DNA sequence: TGTGCCAGCAGCCCAGCCGGACAGGGTATAGTCACAGATACGCAGTATTTT. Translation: CASSPAGQGIVTDTQYF.

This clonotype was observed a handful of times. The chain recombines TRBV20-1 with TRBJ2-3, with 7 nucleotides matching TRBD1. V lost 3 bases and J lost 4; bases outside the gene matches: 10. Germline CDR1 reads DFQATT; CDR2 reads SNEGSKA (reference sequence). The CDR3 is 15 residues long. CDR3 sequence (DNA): TGCAGTGCTAGTGAGAGGGACAGTGTGTCAGATACGCAGTATTTT. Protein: CSASERDSVSDTQYF.

This CDR3 is CASSQEEAGRYGYTF. CDR3 bases: TGCGCCAGCAGCCAAGAGGAGGCGGGGAGGTATGGCTACACCTTC. V gene TRBV4-1 combines with J gene TRBJ1-2; D not resolved. Trimming removed 0 bases at V and 5 bases at J, with 13 bases between. Germline CDR1 reads MGHRA; CDR2 reads YSYEKL. The CDR3 is 15 residues long.

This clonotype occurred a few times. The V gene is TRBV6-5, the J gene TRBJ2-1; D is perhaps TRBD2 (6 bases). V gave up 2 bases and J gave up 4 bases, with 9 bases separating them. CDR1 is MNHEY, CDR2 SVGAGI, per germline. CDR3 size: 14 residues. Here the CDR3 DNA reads TGTGCCAGCAGTTACGTCGGGAGTTACAATGAGCAGTTCTTC. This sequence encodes CASSYVGSYNEQFF.

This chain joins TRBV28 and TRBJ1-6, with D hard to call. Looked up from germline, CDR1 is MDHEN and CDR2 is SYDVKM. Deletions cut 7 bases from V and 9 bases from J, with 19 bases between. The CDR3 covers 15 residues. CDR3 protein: CASTLNGGYGSPLHF. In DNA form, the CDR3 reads TGTGCCAGCACCCTTAACGGCGGTTATGGTTCACCCCTCCACTTT.

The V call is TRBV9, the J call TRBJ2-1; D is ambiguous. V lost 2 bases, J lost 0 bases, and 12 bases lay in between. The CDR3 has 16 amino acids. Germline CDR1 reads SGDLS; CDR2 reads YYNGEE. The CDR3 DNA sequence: TGTGCCAGCAGCGTTGCTGGGATGGGCTCCTACAATGAGCAGTTCTTC. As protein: CASSVAGMGSYNEQFF.

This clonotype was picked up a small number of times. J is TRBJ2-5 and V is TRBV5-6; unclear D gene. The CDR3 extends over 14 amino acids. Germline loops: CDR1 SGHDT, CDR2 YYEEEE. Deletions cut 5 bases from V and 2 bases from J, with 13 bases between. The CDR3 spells CASSLSVEQETQYF. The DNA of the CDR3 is TGTGCCAGCAGTCTTTCTGTGGAACAAGAGACCCAGTACTTC.

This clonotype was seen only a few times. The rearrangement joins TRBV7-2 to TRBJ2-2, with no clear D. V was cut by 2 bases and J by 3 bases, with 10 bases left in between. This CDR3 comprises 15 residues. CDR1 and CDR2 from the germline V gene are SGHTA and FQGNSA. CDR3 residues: CASSLFLSYTGELFF. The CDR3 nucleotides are TGTGCCAGCAGCTTATTCCTCAGTTACACCGGGGAGCTGTTTTTT. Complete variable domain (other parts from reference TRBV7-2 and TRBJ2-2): GAGVSQSPSNKVTEKGKDVELRCDPISGHTALYWYRQSLGQGLEFLIYFQGNSAPDKSGLPSDRFSAERTGGSVSTLTIQRTQQEDSAVYLCASSLFLSYTGELFFGEGSRLTVL.

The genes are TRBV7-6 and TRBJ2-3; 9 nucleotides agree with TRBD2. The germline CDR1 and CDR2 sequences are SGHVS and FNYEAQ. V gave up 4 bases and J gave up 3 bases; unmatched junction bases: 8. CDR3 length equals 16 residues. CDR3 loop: CASSSGAGGPTDTQYF. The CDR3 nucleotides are TGTGCCAGCAGCTCTGGTGCGGGAGGGCCAACAGATACGCAGTATTTT.

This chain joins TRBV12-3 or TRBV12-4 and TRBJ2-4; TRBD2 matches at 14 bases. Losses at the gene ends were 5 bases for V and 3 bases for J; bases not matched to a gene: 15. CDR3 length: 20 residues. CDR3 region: CASSPQPGTSGSTGKNIQYF. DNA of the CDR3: TGTGCCAGCAGTCCCCAACCCGGGACTAGCGGGAGTACCGGCAAAAACATTCAGTACTTC.